This T cell receptor beta chain is drawn from a study of blood T cell repertoires in COVID-19. About the research overall: The United States, Italy and Spain were the sources of the acute and convalescent COVID-19 samples.

Per the authors' pipeline: Cell counts per sample came from amplifying reference gene primers. Profiling relied on immunoSEQ multiplex PCR, and the TCRdb table lists in-frame clones only, not all of them. That table supplies the V and J calls and clone size; D and trimming were determined from the DNA. Seen here are 200,000 to 250,000 clones, 75% to 90% observed once, and the top ten hold 2% to 3%. This receptor was taken from a woman aged 70-85 years with active or convalescent COVID-19. Sequencing was done on a sample of peripheral blood.

The CDR3 sequence is CASSQTRTGGSGYTF. Written as DNA, the CDR3 is TGTGCCAGCAGCCAAACCAGGACAGGGGGCTCTGGCTACACCTTC. V is TRBV3-1 (or the pseudogene TRBV3-2) and J is TRBJ1-2; 11 bases are a match to TRBD1. From germline, CDR1 is LGHDT and CDR2 YNNKEL (reference sequence). Trimming took 2 bases from V and 7 from J; bases not matched to a gene: 6. CDR3 size: 15 residues.